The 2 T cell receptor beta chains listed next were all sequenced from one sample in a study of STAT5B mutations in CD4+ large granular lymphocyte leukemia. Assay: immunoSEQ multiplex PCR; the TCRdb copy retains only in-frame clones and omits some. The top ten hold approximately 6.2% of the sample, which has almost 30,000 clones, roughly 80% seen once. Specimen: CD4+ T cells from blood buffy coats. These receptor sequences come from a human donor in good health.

The CDR3 sequence: CASSTQTGYIDIQYF. The DNA for the CDR3 is TGTGCCAGTAGTACCCAGACAGGATATATAGACATTCAGTACTTC. The V call is TRBV19, the J call TRBJ2-4; tentatively, D is TRBD1 (6 bases). This CDR3 region has 15 residues. Germline V lookup: CDR1 LNHDA, CDR2 SQIVND (reference sequence). The ends were cut back, 4 bases at V and 8 bases at J, with 18 bases in the middle.

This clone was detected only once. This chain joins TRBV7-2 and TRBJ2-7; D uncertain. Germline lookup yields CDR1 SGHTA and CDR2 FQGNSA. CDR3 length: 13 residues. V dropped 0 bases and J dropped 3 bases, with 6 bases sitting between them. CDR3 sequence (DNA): TGTGCCAGCAGCTTAGCGGGAAGCTACGAGCAGTACTTC. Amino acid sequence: CASSLAGSYEQYF.